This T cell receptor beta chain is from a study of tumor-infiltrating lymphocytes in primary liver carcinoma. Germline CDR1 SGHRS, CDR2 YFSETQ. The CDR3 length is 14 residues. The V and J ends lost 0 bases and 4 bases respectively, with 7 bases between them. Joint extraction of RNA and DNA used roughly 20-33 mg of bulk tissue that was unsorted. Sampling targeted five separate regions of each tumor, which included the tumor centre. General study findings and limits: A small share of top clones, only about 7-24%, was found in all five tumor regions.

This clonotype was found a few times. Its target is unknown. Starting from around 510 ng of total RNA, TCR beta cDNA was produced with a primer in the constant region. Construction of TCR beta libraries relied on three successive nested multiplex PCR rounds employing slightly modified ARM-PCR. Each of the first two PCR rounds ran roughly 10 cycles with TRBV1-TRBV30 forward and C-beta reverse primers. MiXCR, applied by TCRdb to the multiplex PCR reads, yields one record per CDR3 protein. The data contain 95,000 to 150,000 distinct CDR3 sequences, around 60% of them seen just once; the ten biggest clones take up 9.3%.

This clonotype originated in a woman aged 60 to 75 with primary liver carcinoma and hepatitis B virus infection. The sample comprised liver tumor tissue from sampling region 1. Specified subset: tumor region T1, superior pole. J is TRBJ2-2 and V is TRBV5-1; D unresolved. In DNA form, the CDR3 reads TGCGCCAGCAGCTTGGATGTTGGCACCGGGGAGCTGTTTTTT. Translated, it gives CASSLDVGTGELFF.